Listed below are T cell receptor beta chains from one sample, sequenced in a study of blood T cells in healthy people across ages. Each CDR3 protein is one row after TCRdb ran MiXCR on the 5' RACE reads. This sample has around 990,000 distinct CDR3 sequences, with under 40% found just once. The source material was blood. Receptor source: a man aged 18 to 29 in good health. Both conserved end residues are part of each CDR3. Each record gives: D gene, V gene, J gene, clone size, CDR3 protein, CDR3 DNA. The D gene is left open where the match is weak. Clone size, where shown, is once, few, many, or a class for clones that have expanded.

NA	TRBV4-2	TRBJ2-7	NA	CASSQATDYNEQYF	TGTGCCAGCAGCCAAGCGACAGATTACAATGAGCAGTACTTC
NA	TRBV27	TRBJ1-5	few	CASSFTPDQPQHF	TGTGCCAGCAGTTTTACACCAGATCAGCCCCAGCATTTT
NA	TRBV5-1	TRBJ1-1	few	CASRPGASTEAFF	TGCGCCAGCAGGCCGGGGGCGAGCACTGAAGCTTTCTTT
NA	TRBV6-6	TRBJ2-3	few	CASSPRDSYTDTQYF	TGTGCCAGCAGCCCCCGGGACTCCTACACAGATACGCAGTATTTT
NA	TRBV7-2	TRBJ2-2	NA	CASSLAKNANTGELFF	TGTGCCAGCAGCTTAGCGAAAAACGCGAACACCGGGGAGCTGTTTTTT
TRBD2	TRBV7-2	TRBJ2-3	NA	CASSPGLAGEPNTDTQYF	TGTGCCAGCAGCCCAGGACTAGCGGGAGAACCAAACACAGATACGCAGTATTTT
TRBD1	TRBV12-3/TRBV12-4	TRBJ1-1	few	CASSSAGTGEETEAFF	TGTGCCAGCAGTTCGGCCGGGACAGGGGAAGAGACTGAAGCTTTCTTT
NA	TRBV5-1	TRBJ2-1	NA	CASSLVGGVTYNEQFF	TGCGCCAGCAGCTTGGTAGGTGGGGTGACCTACAATGAGCAGTTCTTC
NA	TRBV21-1	TRBJ2-2	NA	CASSKVGPAGELFF	TGTGCCAGCAGCAAAGTAGGCCCTGCCGGGGAGCTGTTTTTT
TRBD1	TRBV20-1	TRBJ1-3	NA	CSARGTGGRDTIYF	TGCAGTGCTAGGGGGACAGGGGGCCGGGACACCATATATTTT
NA	TRBV14	TRBJ1-2	NA	CASSQTVVNYGYTF	TGTGCCAGCAGCCAAACAGTTGTTAACTATGGCTACACCTTC